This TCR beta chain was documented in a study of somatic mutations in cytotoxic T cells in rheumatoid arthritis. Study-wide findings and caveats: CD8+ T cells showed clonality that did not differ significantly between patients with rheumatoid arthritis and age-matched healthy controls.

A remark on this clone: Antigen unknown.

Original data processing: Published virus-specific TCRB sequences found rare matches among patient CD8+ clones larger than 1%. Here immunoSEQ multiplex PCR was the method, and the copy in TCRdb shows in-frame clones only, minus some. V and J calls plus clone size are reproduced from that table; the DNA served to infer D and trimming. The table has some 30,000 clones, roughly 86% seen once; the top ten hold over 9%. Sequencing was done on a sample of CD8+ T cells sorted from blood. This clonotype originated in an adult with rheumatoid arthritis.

The CDR3, as DNA: TGTGCCAGCAGCCCGGGGACAGGGAGGGGAGAGAACTCTGGAAACACCATATATTTT. The encoded protein is CASSPGTGRGENSGNTIYF. The genes are TRBV7-6 and TRBJ1-3, with 9 bases lining up with TRBD1. This CDR3 has 19 amino acids. Germline lookup yields CDR1 SGHVS and CDR2 FNYEAQ. V gave up 5 bases and J gave up 0 bases; unmatched junction bases: 14. Full variable domain (outside the CDR3, taken from reference TRBV7-6 and TRBJ1-3): GAGVSQSPRYKVTKRGQDVALRCDPISGHVSLYWYRQALGQGPEFLTYFNYEAQQDKSGLPNDRFSAERPEGSISTLTIQRTEQRDSAMYRCASSPGTGRGENSGNTIYFGEGSWLTVV.